The rows below give T cell receptor beta chains drawn from one sample of a study of blood T cell repertoires in COVID-19. TCRdb keeps only in-frame clones here, not all; method: immunoSEQ multiplex PCR. The sample has some 170,000 clones, about 81% seen once. Input material: peripheral blood. Source of these receptors: a woman older than 75 with acute or convalescent COVID-19. Each CDR3 is given with its conserved first and last residue. D genes are given only for firm matches. Some rows have no size entry. The others give once, few or many, or a class for an expanded clone.

d_gene	v_gene	j_gene	abundance	CDR3nt	CDR3aa
TRBD2	TRBV6-2/TRBV6-3	TRBJ2-1	-	TGTGCCAGCAGTTACCAGCGGGGGGGGCCCTTATCGAATGTGCAGTTCTTC	CASSYQRGGPLSNVQFF
-	TRBV18	TRBJ1-2	-	TGTGCCAGCTCACCCTGGACAGCCAGTAACTATGGCTACACCTTC	CASSPWTASNYGYTF
-	TRBV7-9	TRBJ1-1	-	TGTGCCAGCAGCTTAGGAATAGGGGTTCTGAACACTGAAGCTTTCTTT	CASSLGIGVLNTEAFF
TRBD2	TRBV28	TRBJ2-1	-	TGTGCCAGCAGAGTAGCGGGAGAATCGTACAATGAGCAGTTCTTC	CASRVAGESYNEQFF
TRBD2	TRBV4-2	TRBJ2-1	-	TGTGCCAGCAAACTAGGACTAGCGGGGGGCGGCTCCTACAATGAGCAGTTCTTC	CASKLGLAGGGSYNEQFF
-	TRBV6-4	TRBJ1-2	-	TGTGCCAGCAGTGAGGAGGACGGTCCTAACTATGGCTACACCTTC	CASSEEDGPNYGYTF
TRBD1	TRBV2	TRBJ2-7	-	TGTGCCAGCAGTCCCGGGACAGCTTACTACGAGCAGTACTTC	CASSPGTAYYEQYF
TRBD1	TRBV19	TRBJ1-1	-	TGTGCCAGTAGATACAGGGGGGTGAACACTGAAGCTTTCTTT	CASRYRGVNTEAFF
-	TRBV28	TRBJ1-2	-	TGTGCCAGCAGTTTAAAGCGGTGGGGTGGCTACACCTTC	CASSLKRWGGYTF
TRBD1	TRBV10-3	TRBJ2-2	-	TGTGCCATCACGGACAGGGTTGGCACCGGGGAGCTGTTTTTT	CAITDRVGTGELFF
-	TRBV11-2	TRBJ1-2	few	TGTGCCAGCAGCTTAGATATCCAGGGGTTAGGTTGGGGCTACACCTTC	CASSLDIQGLGWGYTF
-	TRBV7-2	TRBJ1-5	-	TGTGCCAGCAGCGGACAAGGGAAAATGCCCCAGCATTTT	CASSGQGKMPQHF
-	TRBV18	TRBJ2-7	-	TGTGCCAGCTCACCACCGGCCAGGGTGGGCTACGAGCAGTACTTC	CASSPPARVGYEQYF
-	TRBV9	TRBJ1-4	-	TGTGCCAGCAGCCCGGGTGGGGCCAGGCGCAAGGAAGAAAAACTGTTTTTT	CASSPGGARRKEEKLFF
-	TRBV14	TRBJ2-5	-	TGTGCCAGCAGCCGGAGGGCAGCAGAGACCCAGTACTTC	CASSRRAAETQYF
TRBD1	TRBV13	TRBJ1-1	-	TGTGCCAGCAGCCCTCGGGACAGGGAGATGAACACTGAAGCTTTCTTT	CASSPRDREMNTEAFF
TRBD1	TRBV5-6	TRBJ2-4	-	TGTGCCAGCAGTCCCACCGGGACAGGGTTCATTCAGTACTTC	CASSPTGTGFIQYF
-	TRBV18	TRBJ2-7	-	TGTGCCAGCTCACCATTTGTCGGGAGCTCCTACGAGCAGTACTTC	CASSPFVGSSYEQYF
-	TRBV4-2	TRBJ2-3	many	TGTGCCAGCAGCCAAGACCTGGATACGCAGTATTTT	CASSQDLDTQYF
-	TRBV27	TRBJ1-5	-	TGTGCCAGCCGCACGACGGGGGGCAGCAATCAGCCCCAGCATTTT	CASRTTGGSNQPQHF
-	TRBV29-1	TRBJ2-3	-	TGCAGCGTTGAAGGACAGACAGATACGCAGTATTTT	CSVEGQTDTQYF
-	TRBV5-8	TRBJ2-7	-	TGTGCCAGCAGCTTTTCCGTGGACAGAGCCTACGAGCAGTACTTC	CASSFSVDRAYEQYF
TRBD1	TRBV27	TRBJ1-2	-	TGTGCCAGCAGTTACAGGGGTCGGAACTATGGCTACACCTTC	CASSYRGRNYGYTF
TRBD1	TRBV7-9	TRBJ1-2	-	TGTGCCAGCAGCTTCCGACAGGGGGCACTTGGCTACACCTTC	CASSFRQGALGYTF
TRBD2	TRBV11-2	TRBJ2-2	few	TGTGCCAGCAGCTTAGAACCTAGCGGGATAGTCGGGGAGCTGTTTTTT	CASSLEPSGIVGELFF
-	TRBV5-1	TRBJ2-3	-	TGCGCCAGCAGCTTCTTTTCCACAGATACGCAGTATTTT	CASSFFSTDTQYF
TRBD1	TRBV6-5	TRBJ1-1	-	TGTGCCAGCAGTTACTTTCCGGGACAGACAACTGAAGCTTTCTTT	CASSYFPGQTTEAFF
-	TRBV3-1/TRBV3-2	TRBJ2-3	-	TGTGCCAGCAGCCTCAGTAACACGCAGTATTTT	CASSLSNTQYF
-	TRBV20-1	TRBJ2-3	-	TGCAGTGCTACTCAGGCAGATACGCAGTATTTT	CSATQADTQYF
-	TRBV3-1/TRBV3-2	TRBJ1-5	-	TGTGCCAGCAGTCGGGGGGGGGTTCGGAATCAGCCCCAGCATTTT	CASSRGGVRNQPQHF
TRBD1	TRBV9	TRBJ2-4	-	TGTGCCAGCAGCGACCAGGGGGAAGACATTCAGTACTTC	CASSDQGEDIQYF
TRBD2	TRBV6-4	TRBJ2-1	-	TGTGCCAGCAGAGCGGGACTAGCGGGAGCAAATGAGCAGTTCTTC	CASRAGLAGANEQFF
-	TRBV5-1	TRBJ2-2	-	TGCGCCAGCAGCTTGGAGCGGGTAAACACCGGGGAGCTGTTTTTT	CASSLERVNTGELFF
TRBD2	TRBV7-9	TRBJ2-1	-	TGTGCCAGCAGCTCCGCCGGGGGACTAAGAAACACCGAGCAGTTCTTC	CASSSAGGLRNTEQFF
-	TRBV30	TRBJ1-2	-	TGTGCCTGCTTAAGGCAGGGAGGGGGGTATGGCTACACCTTC	CACLRQGGGYGYTF
TRBD2	TRBV3-1/TRBV3-2	TRBJ2-5	once	TGTGCCAGCAGCCAAGATAATAGCGGGGGGTACACCCAGTACTTC	CASSQDNSGGYTQYF
-	TRBV6-5	TRBJ1-1	-	TGTGCCAGCAGTTACTCGCGGGGGACTGAAGCTTTCTTT	CASSYSRGTEAFF
TRBD2	TRBV7-8	TRBJ2-5	-	TGTGCCAGCAGCTATAGCGGGGGGCGGGGTCTGGAGACCCAGTACTTC	CASSYSGGRGLETQYF
-	TRBV4-2	TRBJ2-1	-	TGTGCCAGCAGCGATAACTATTCACCCTACAATGAGCAGTTCTTC	CASSDNYSPYNEQFF
-	TRBV5-6	TRBJ1-1	-	TGTGCCAGCAGCTTACAGGGAACAGCTTTCTTT	CASSLQGTAFF
-	TRBV5-1	TRBJ2-3	-	TGCGCCAGCAGCATAGCGCCCGGGACAAGCACAGATACGCAGTATTTT	CASSIAPGTSTDTQYF
TRBD1	TRBV10-3	TRBJ2-1	-	TGTGCCATCAGTGACATGCTAACAGGGGGAGTCGACAATGAGCAGTTCTTC	CAISDMLTGGVDNEQFF
TRBD1	TRBV6-5	TRBJ1-4	-	TGTGCCAGCAGTACCGGGACAGGGGTAAAAAAACTGTTTTTT	CASSTGTGVKKLFF
-	TRBV5-4	TRBJ1-2	-	TGTGCCAGCAGCTTGGAAGCCGTCTTGGGCTACACCTTC	CASSLEAVLGYTF
TRBD2	TRBV9	TRBJ2-2	-	TGTGCCAGCAGCGTAGAGGCGGGGGTGACCGGGGAGCTGTTTTTT	CASSVEAGVTGELFF
-	TRBV6-5	TRBJ1-2	-	TGTGCCAGCAGCCAACAGGGTGGCTATGGCTACACCTTC	CASSQQGGYGYTF
-	TRBV18	TRBJ2-7	few	TGTGCCAGCTCACCACTACTAGGAGGCGAGCAGTACTTC	CASSPLLGGEQYF
-	TRBV5-1	TRBJ2-3	-	TGCGCCAGCAGCGGCCCACGCACAGATACGCAGTATTTT	CASSGPRTDTQYF
-	TRBV18	TRBJ1-1	-	TGTGCCAGCTCCCCCCCTACGGGGAGGGCCGTCACTGAAGCTTTCTTT	CASSPPTGRAVTEAFF
TRBD1	TRBV5-6	TRBJ1-4	-	TGTGCCAGCAGCTTGGCCCCGACAGGGACGGCTAATGAAAAACTGTTTTTT	CASSLAPTGTANEKLFF
-	TRBV3-1/TRBV3-2	TRBJ2-5	-	TGTGCCAGCAGCCAAAACGGGGAGGAGACCCAGTACTTC	CASSQNGEETQYF
TRBD1	TRBV6-5	TRBJ1-2	-	TGTGCCACCGAGGGGACAGTTGATGGCTACACCTTC	CATEGTVDGYTF
-	TRBV7-8	TRBJ2-4	-	TGTGCCAGCAGCTTAAGGGGCGAGGTTCAGGGAGGATCCAAAAACATTCAGTACTTC	CASSLRGEVQGGSKNIQYF
TRBD2	TRBV5-1	TRBJ2-1	once	TGCGCCAGCAGCCCCGGGACTAGCGGGAATGAGCAGTTCTTC	CASSPGTSGNEQFF
TRBD1	TRBV11-2	TRBJ2-3	many	TGTGCCAGCAGCTTAGATAGGGACAGAAGGCTGACAGATACGCAGTATTTT	CASSLDRDRRLTDTQYF
-	TRBV11-2	TRBJ2-7	-	TGTGCCAGCAGCCATTCAGCGGAGGAGCAGTACTTC	CASSHSAEEQYF
-	TRBV27	TRBJ1-2	-	TGTGCCAGCAGCTACGGGGGAAGATCTTTCCTTGGCTACACCTTC	CASSYGGRSFLGYTF
TRBD2	TRBV4-1	TRBJ2-3	-	TGCGCCAGCAGCCAAGGACTAGCGGGCACAGATACGCAGTATTTT	CASSQGLAGTDTQYF